This T cell receptor (beta chain) is from a study of blood T cell repertoires in COVID-19. Study as a whole: Whether acute or convalescent, the COVID-19 samples came from the United States, Italy and Spain. T cells, B-cell-depleted T cells, or PBMCs provided the cDNA or gDNA that served as material.

Authors' data handling: Estimated nucleated cell counts came from reference gene primer amplification. The repertoire was sequenced with immunoSEQ multiplex PCR; TCRdb's copy has only in-frame clones and lacks some. Clone size and V and J calls were adopted from that table, with D and trimming inferred from the DNA. The table has about 88,000 clones, approximately 88% seen once. Patients in Seattle were enrolled during active infection, then followed longitudinally. The sequencing input was peripheral blood. This TCR was recovered from a woman aged 55-69 years with COVID-19, enrolled during active disease.

The CDR3 DNA reads TGTGCCAGCAGCCCGAGCCTACGGACTGGCGGGATCGGGGAGCTGTTTTTT. The encoded protein is CASSPSLRTGGIGELFF. The J gene is TRBJ2-2, the V gene TRBV6-2 or TRBV6-3; weak D call: TRBD2 (6 bases). The germline V and J ends were trimmed by 6 bases and 7 bases, with 24 bases remaining between them. The CDR3 sequence is 17 residues long. Germline CDR1 is MNHEY and CDR2 is SVGEGT.